Below, 20 T cell receptor beta chains from the same sample are listed, as sequenced in a study of beta chain features in type 1 diabetes. cDNA synthesis used the whole RNA isolate, giving expressed TCRB sequences. The assay was immunoSEQ multiplex PCR, and TCRdb's table has in-frame clones only and misses some. This table has about 230,000 clones, around 9.6% appearing once. The sequenced sample consisted of naive CD4+ T cells from blood. Receptor source: a woman between 18 and 29 years old in good health.

The V gene is TRBV5-1, the J gene TRBJ1-2, with TRBD1 identical over 8 bases. The germline V gene encodes CDR1 SGHRS and CDR2 YFSETQ. Trimming took 2 bases from V and 4 from J; bases not matched to a gene: 10. The length of the CDR3 is 16 residues. CDR3 loop: CASSFPDRASSYGYTF. The CDR3 region has the DNA TGCGCCAGCAGCTTCCCGGACAGGGCGAGCTCCTATGGCTACACCTTC.

The chain couples TRBV11-1 to TRBJ1-1, with a weak D call TRBD1 (5 bases). V was trimmed by 3 bases and J by 6 bases, leaving 11 bases between them. The germline CDR1 and CDR2 sequences are SGHAT and FQDESV (reference sequence). The CDR3 sequence is 13 residues long. CDR3 coding DNA: TGTGCCAGCAGCTTTGGGAGGGACCCTGAAGCTTTCTTT. Its translation is CASSFGRDPEAFF.

This clone has just a few counts. The chain links TRBV20-1 to TRBJ2-4; tentatively, D is TRBD2 (6 bases). CDR3 length: 11 amino acids. Germline assignment: CDR1 DFQATT and CDR2 SNEGSKA (reference sequence). The V end was cut by 3 bases, the J end by 13 bases, with 13 bases between. In nucleotides, the CDR3 is TGCAGTGCTAGGCGGGACCTTCTCCAGTACTTC. This sequence encodes CSARRDLLQYF.

This clone was recorded a few times. The chain recombines TRBV5-1 with TRBJ2-7; 7 bases align to TRBD1. The junction had 9 bases not matched to a gene; V was cut back by 4 bases and J by 2 bases. There are 15 residues in the CDR3. In germline, CDR1 is SGHRS, CDR2 YFSETQ. The CDR3 DNA is TGCGCCAGCAGCCCAACTCCCGGACAGGCCTACGAGCAGTACTTC. This gives the protein CASSPTPGQAYEQYF. Supplemented by reference TRBV5-1 and TRBJ2-7, the full variable domain reads KAGVTQTPRYLIKTRGQQVTLSCSPISGHRSVSWYQQTPGQGLQFLFEYFSETQRNKGNFPGRFSGRQFSNSRSEMNVSTLELGDSALYLCASSPTPGQAYEQYFGPGTRLTVT.

This clone was detected a few times. This chain uses TRBV11-2 with TRBJ2-3; 7 nucleotides agree with TRBD2. The germline CDR1 and CDR2 sequences are SGHAT and FQNNGV. There are 15 residues in the CDR3. V shed 1 base and J 0 bases; nucleotides not matched to a gene: 1. CDR3 amino acids: CASSLVAGSTDTQYF. The DNA of the CDR3 is TGTGCCAGCAGCTTAGTAGCGGGTAGCACAGATACGCAGTATTTT.

The chain employs TRBV7-3 and TRBJ2-3, with a weak D call TRBD1 (7 bases). Trimming cost V 7 bases and J 7 bases, with 15 bases left between them. This CDR3 is 13 amino acids long. Looked up from germline, CDR1 is SGHTA and CDR2 is FQGTGA. Here the CDR3 reads CASTPGGRNTQYF. In DNA form, the CDR3 reads TGTGCCAGCACCCCAGGGGGGCGAAATACGCAGTATTTT. Combining the CDR3 with reference TRBV7-3 and TRBJ2-3 gives the whole variable domain GAGVSQTPSNKVTEKGKYVELRCDPISGHTALYWYRQSLGQGPEFLIYFQGTGAADDSGLPNDRFFAVRPEGSVSTLKIQRTERGDSAVYLCASTPGGRNTQYFGPGTRLTVL.

The rearrangement links TRBV7-2 to TRBJ2-4, with D possibly being TRBD2 (6 bases). Germline V lookup: CDR1 SGHTA, CDR2 FQGNSA. V was clipped by 4 bases and J by 0 bases, with 7 bases between them. The CDR3 runs 14 residues. CDR3 loop: CASSSGLAKNIQYF. In DNA, the CDR3 is TGTGCCAGCAGCTCGGGACTAGCCAAAAACATTCAGTACTTC.

This clone appeared a few times. V is TRBV5-1 and J is TRBJ1-1, with D unclear. Germline CDR1 reads SGHRS; CDR2 reads YFSETQ. CDR3 length equals 14 residues. V lost 5 bases to trimming and J lost 1 base, with 12 bases between them. The DNA of the CDR3 is TGCGCCAGCAGTATTACGGTCGGGAACACTGAAGCTTTCTTT. This codes for CASSITVGNTEAFF.

J is TRBJ1-3 and V is TRBV6-5; tentative D call: TRBD1 (6 bases). The V gene lost 6 bases and the J gene lost 3 bases, with 9 bases spanning the gap. The CDR3 sequence is 13 residues long. Germline V gene lookup returns CDR1 MNHEY and CDR2 SVGAGI. As DNA, the CDR3 is TGTGCCAGCAGACAGGGCGTTGGAAACACCATATATTTT. It is translated as CASRQGVGNTIYF.

This clone was observed a few times. The V and J genes are TRBV14 and TRBJ2-1; 8 bases line up with TRBD2. Trimming at V came to 2 bases and at J to 8 bases, leaving 14 bases not matched to a gene. Germline V gene lookup returns CDR1 SGHDN and CDR2 FVKESK. The CDR3 runs 17 residues. Written as DNA, the CDR3 is TGTGCCAGCAGCCAACTAGGGCAGCGGGGGAATAGGGATGAGCAGTTCTTC. As protein: CASSQLGQRGNRDEQFF.

V gene TRBV25-1 combines with J gene TRBJ2-1; maybe TRBD1 (6 bases). The CDR3 is made up of 16 amino acids. With 2 bases removed from V and 1 base from J, the gap between germline ends came to 12 bases. Germline CDR1 is MGHDK and CDR2 is SYGVNS. This chain's CDR3 is CASSEPGQGSYNEQFF. In nucleotides, the CDR3 is TGTGCCAGCAGTGAACCCGGCCAGGGGTCCTACAATGAGCAGTTCTTC.

This clone was detected only a few times. This chain connects TRBV9 to TRBJ2-3, with TRBD1 identical over 9 bases. The junction had 8 bases not matched to a gene; V was cut back by 5 bases and J by 4 bases. There are 15 residues in the CDR3. CDR1 is SGDLS and CDR2 is YYNGEE in the germline V gene. For the CDR3, the DNA is TGTGCCAGCAGTTTCTGGACAGGGGAAGCAGATACGCAGTATTTT. It translates to CASSFWTGEADTQYF.

The sample holds a few counts of this clone. The chain employs TRBV30 and TRBJ1-1; D not certain. V lost 3 bases to trimming and J lost 3 bases, with 8 bases between them. This CDR3 is built from 12 residues. Looked up from germline, CDR1 is GTSNPN and CDR2 is SVGIG (reference sequence). CDR3 nucleotide sequence: TGTGCCTGGAGCTCCACGGACACTGAAGCTTTCTTT. It yields the protein CAWSSTDTEAFF.

This clone was observed a handful of times. The V call is TRBV4-2, the J call TRBJ2-7; D perhaps matches TRBD1 (5 bases). Germline CDR1 LGHNA, CDR2 YNFKEQ. The CDR3 runs to 13 residues. With 0 bases removed from V and 12 bases from J, the gap between germline ends came to 15 bases. The DNA of the CDR3 is TGTGCCAGCAGCCAAGATCCCCAGGGCGTTACGTACTTC. Translation: CASSQDPQGVTYF.

The V and J genes are TRBV5-1 and TRBJ1-1, with D hard to call. The germline V gene encodes CDR1 SGHRS and CDR2 YFSETQ. V lost 1 base, J lost 2 bases, and 6 bases lay in between. This CDR3 has 13 residues. CDR3 in amino acids: CASSLPGNTEAFF. The CDR3 DNA is TGCGCCAGCAGCTTGCCAGGTAACACTGAAGCTTTCTTT.

This clone has just a few counts. This chain links TRBV7-2 with TRBJ2-3; TRBD2 matches 7 bases. V lost 2 bases and J lost 4; bases outside the gene matches: 12. Germline V gene lookup returns CDR1 SGHTA and CDR2 FQGNSA. CDR3 length: 17 residues. The CDR3 reads CASSLIPRGSGADTQYF. CDR3 nucleotides: TGTGCCAGCAGCTTAATCCCTCGCGGGAGTGGGGCAGATACGCAGTATTTT.

The V call is TRBV29-1, the J call TRBJ1-3; the D is unclear. This CDR3 has 14 residues. Germline CDR1 is SQVTM and CDR2 is ANQGSEA. V shed 7 bases and J shed 2 bases, with 15 bases lying between them. The DNA of the CDR3 is TGCAGCGCCACCGACATTACCCCTGGAAACACCATATATTTT. Translation: CSATDITPGNTIYF.

This clone has only a few counts. The V gene is TRBV5-1, the J gene TRBJ2-4; the D gene is possibly TRBD1 (6 bases). CDR1 and CDR2 (germline): SGHRS, YFSETQ. The CDR3 spans 12 residues. Trimming stripped 5 bases from V and 7 bases from J, with 10 bases between. The CDR3 loop is CASSARGNIQYF. For the CDR3, the DNA is TGCGCCAGCAGTGCCAGGGGTAACATTCAGTACTTC.

This clone turned up a few times. The rearrangement uses TRBV6-5 and TRBJ1-1; 9 bases map to TRBD1. The trim removed 6 bases at V and 8 bases at J, leaving 1 base unmatched. CDR1 is MNHEY, CDR2 SVGAGI, per germline. This CDR3 comprises 11 residues. Written as DNA, the CDR3 is TGTGCCAGCAGGGGACAGGGAGAAGCTTTCTTT. It is translated as CASRGQGEAFF.

This clone came up many times. The chain combines TRBV4-2 with TRBJ2-1; possibly TRBD1 for D (5 bases). The CDR3 has 12 amino acids. V was cut by 3 bases and J by 13 bases, with 13 bases left in between. In germline, CDR1 is LGHNA, CDR2 YNFKEQ. Here the CDR3 reads CASSQLGASQFF. The CDR3 DNA reads as TGTGCCAGCAGCCAGCTAGGGGCGAGCCAGTTCTTC.